The source of this TCR beta chain is a study of regulatory T cells in long-lasting Graves disease. Findings and caveats of the study: TCR diversity was lower in persistent Graves' patients (versus newly diagnosed ones). Favoring TRBV28, TRBJ1-2 and TRBJ2-5 was a feature seen in persistent disease.

The time point denotes: newly diagnosed GD, antithyroid drugs for less than 3 months. PBMC-derived RNA was used for the TCR library. Into tubes containing EDTA, about 10 milliliters of peripheral blood were drawn. This clonotype was observed at least ten times. Its antigen is undetermined. From germline, CDR1 is LNHDA and CDR2 SQIVND (reference sequence). V was cut by 5 bases and J by 5 bases, with 15 bases left in between. The CDR3 contains 15 residues. Arm-PCR with iRepertoire HTBI primers amplified the CDR3 regions for these TCR beta libraries. TCRdb fed the multiplex PCR reads into MiXCR, producing one record per CDR3 protein. The sample consists of about 200,000 distinct CDR3 sequences, about 16% of them appearing once.

This chain uses TRBV19 with TRBJ1-4; a weak D match, TRBD1 (5 bases). The TCR sequence derives from a female donor with Graves disease. Specimen: peripheral blood mononuclear cells (PBMCs), collected at new diagnosis, from a patient treated with antithyroid drugs. The CDR3 DNA reads as TGTGCCAGTAGTCAACTGACAGCCGAGAATGAAAAACTGTTTTTT. Protein product: CASSQLTAENEKLFF.